This TCR beta chain was sequenced for a study of shared clonotypes between healthy human individuals. Broader study findings: Among non-shared clonotypes, generation probabilities were lower than among those shared by all four donors.

As regards this clone: Its antigen is not known.

CDR1 and CDR2 from the germline V gene are DFQATT and SNEGSKA (reference sequence). V lost 3 bases to trimming and J lost 3 bases, with 3 bases between them. The CDR3 extends over 11 amino acids. In the study's own analysis: For the immunoSEQ data, sequences were junction-only without quality scores, so filtering differed. The protocol was immunoSEQ multiplex PCR, while the TCRdb copy is restricted to in-frame clones and leaves out a portion. Clone size and the V and J calls come from that table; the DNA yielded D and trimming. Of some 89,000 clones listed, around 67% are singletons. The chain recombines TRBV20-1 with TRBJ2-1, with unresolved D. This clonotype was obtained from a man younger than 45 in good health. The specimen sequenced was memory CD8+ T cells sorted from blood. Subset meaning: CD45RO+ cells pooled with CCR7-negative TemRA cells. CDR3: CSASNYNEQFF. CDR3 nucleotides: TGCAGTGCTAGTAACTACAATGAGCAGTTCTTC.